Below are 23 T cell receptor beta chains sequenced from a single sample in a study of blood T cell repertoires in COVID-19. Sequenced by immunoSEQ multiplex PCR; TCRdb stores in-frame clones only, minus some. Here the sample spans 200,000 to 250,000 clones, approximately 85% being singletons. The sample was peripheral blood. The receptors were gathered from a man in his forties or fifties with COVID-19, enrolled during active disease.

This chain links TRBV2 with TRBJ2-3, with TRBD1 identical over 7 bases. Trimming removed 7 bases from V and 3 bases from J; junction bases left unmatched: 7. The V gene's germline CDR1 is SNHLY and CDR2 FYNNEI. The CDR3 runs to 14 residues. This CDR3 is CASTYRGKTDTQYF. The CDR3 nucleotides read TGTGCCAGCACGTACAGGGGTAAGACAGATACGCAGTATTTT.

The chain joins TRBV9 to TRBJ1-3; possible D gene TRBD1, 5 bases. Germline V CDR1 and CDR2: SGDLS, YYNGEE. The CDR3 consists of 17 residues. V was trimmed by 4 bases and J by 0 bases, leaving 17 bases between them. CDR3 coding DNA: TGTGCCAGCAGCACCGGGGGGGGACCCAGCTCTGGAAACACCATATATTTT. As protein: CASSTGGGPSSGNTIYF.

The genes are TRBV19 and TRBJ1-5, with 8 positions matching TRBD1. V shed 3 bases, J shed 7 bases, and the junction held 8 bases outside the gene matches. Looked up from germline, CDR1 is LNHDA and CDR2 is SQIVND (reference sequence). The CDR3 runs 15 residues. CDR3 sequence reads: CASSISGGSGQPQHF. The CDR3 DNA reads TGTGCCAGTAGTATCTCAGGGGGCTCGGGACAGCCCCAGCATTTT.

Details on this clone: Distinct nucleotide sequences in the sample also encode this CDR3. The chain uses TRBV27 and TRBJ2-1, with D maybe TRBD2 (5 bases). CDR1 is MNHEY and CDR2 is SMNVEV in the germline V gene (reference sequence). The CDR3 consists of 12 residues. V was shortened by 9 bases and J by 0 bases, with 6 bases between the two germline ends. The CDR3 sequence: CASTSSYNEQFF. CDR3 sequence (DNA): TGTGCCAGTACTAGCTCCTACAATGAGCAGTTCTTC.

The chain uses TRBV7-8 and TRBJ1-5, with 12 positions matching TRBD1. The CDR3 is made up of 18 amino acids. Germline-derived CDR1 and CDR2 are SGHVS and FQNEAQ. After removal of 1 base from V and 5 bases from J, the junction contained 9 bases not matched to a gene. CDR3 bases: TGTGCCAGCAGCTTAGATGCGACCGGGACAGGGGGCCATCAGCCCCAGCATTTT. Its protein product is CASSLDATGTGGHQPQHF. Based on the CDR3 plus reference TRBV7-8 and TRBJ1-5, the full variable domain is GAGVSQSPRYKVAKRGQDVALRCDPISGHVSLFWYQQALGQGPEFLTYFQNEAQLDKSGLPSDRFFAERPEGSVSTLKIQRTQQEDSAVYLCASSLDATGTGGHQPQHFGDGTRLSIL.

This clone was seen more than once but under ten times. The chain uses TRBV7-3 and TRBJ2-3, with 7 bases aligning to TRBD1. The CDR3 consists of 13 residues. With 5 bases clipped from V and 3 bases from J, the junction kept 2 bases outside the gene matches. From germline, CDR1 is SGHTA and CDR2 FQGTGA. In DNA form, the CDR3 reads TGTGCCAGCAGCCCGACAGGGACAGATACGCAGTATTTT. It specifies CASSPTGTDTQYF.

V is TRBV15 and J is TRBJ2-3; TRBD1 aligns across 11 bases. The CDR3 is 17 residues long. V trimming: 3 bases; J trimming: 3 bases; junction bases outside the gene matches: 8. Germline lookup yields CDR1 LNHNV and CDR2 YYDKDF (reference sequence). Here the CDR3 DNA reads TGTGCCACCAGCAGGACGGACAGGGGGCTACGGACAGATACGCAGTATTTT. Translating it yields CATSRTDRGLRTDTQYF. Complete variable domain (other parts from reference TRBV15 and TRBJ2-3): DAMVIQNPRYQVTQFGKPVTLSCSQTLNHNVMYWYQQKSSQAPKLLFHYYDKDFNNEADTPDNFQSRRPNTSFCFLDIRSPGLGDTAMYLCATSRTDRGLRTDTQYFGPGTRLTVL.

On this clone itself: Other DNA sequences of this sample code for an identical CDR3. V is TRBV3-1 (or the pseudogene TRBV3-2) and J is TRBJ1-5, with no clear D. Germline CDR1 reads LGHDT; CDR2 reads YNNKEL (reference sequence). V shed 1 base and J shed 2 bases, with 3 bases lying between them. The CDR3 sequence is 13 residues long. The CDR3 loop is CASSQAGNQPQHF. The CDR3 region has the DNA TGTGCCAGCAGCCAAGCGGGCAATCAGCCCCAGCATTTT.

The chain joins TRBV9 to TRBJ2-7; possibly TRBD2 for D (5 bases). The CDR3 runs 14 residues. The V gene lost 3 bases and the J gene lost 2 bases, with 12 bases spanning the gap. The germline V gene encodes CDR1 SGDLS and CDR2 YYNGEE. The CDR3 DNA follows: TGTGCCAGCAGCGAGACAAGCGGTGCCTACGAGCAGTACTTC. Translated, it gives CASSETSGAYEQYF.

This CDR3 reads CASSFETGAYEQYF. DNA of the CDR3: TGCGCCAGCAGCTTTGAGACAGGGGCGTACGAGCAGTACTTC. This chain connects TRBV5-1 to TRBJ2-7, with TRBD1 identical over 8 bases. Germline V gives CDR1 SGHRS, CDR2 YFSETQ. The trim removed 2 bases at V and 4 bases at J, leaving 5 bases unmatched. The CDR3 sequence is 14 residues long.

The J gene is TRBJ2-7, the V gene TRBV6-5, with 10 nucleotides matching TRBD1. The V gene end was trimmed by 5 bases and the J gene end by 5 bases; junction bases not matched to a gene: 9. Germline V gene data show CDR1 as MNHEY and CDR2 as SVGAGI. The CDR3 runs to 15 residues. In DNA, the CDR3 is TGTGCCAGCAGTCTGACAGGGGGCTTTTCAAACGAGCAGTACTTC. This translates into CASSLTGGFSNEQYF.

The rearrangement uses TRBV3-1 (or the pseudogene TRBV3-2) and TRBJ2-1; D uncertain. Per germline, CDR1 LGHDT and CDR2 YNNKEL (reference sequence). This CDR3 has 12 residues. Trimming cost V 1 base and J 9 bases, with 7 bases left between them. CDR3 amino acids: CASSQGPREQFF. The CDR3 DNA follows: TGTGCCAGCAGCCAAGGGCCCCGTGAGCAGTTCTTC.

This sequence joins TRBV6-5 and TRBJ1-1; 10 nucleotides agree with TRBD1. Germline assignment: CDR1 MNHEY and CDR2 SVGAGI. The V segment lost 4 bases and the J segment 6 bases; nucleotides outside the gene matches: 8. The CDR3 has 15 residues. The CDR3 nucleotides are TGTGCCAGCAGTTGGGGTCGGACAGGGGGGTCTGAAGCTTTCTTT. Residues: CASSWGRTGGSEAFF.

The rearrangement links TRBV7-3 to TRBJ2-3, with 8 bases matching TRBD2. The CDR3 length is 15 residues. J lost 3 bases, V lost 5 bases, and 7 bases had no gene match. Per the germline V gene, CDR1 is SGHTA and CDR2 is FQGTGA. The CDR3 sequence: CASSQSAGVTDTQYF. CDR3 coding DNA: TGTGCCAGCAGCCAATCAGCGGGGGTTACAGATACGCAGTATTTT.

This chain connects TRBV5-1 to TRBJ1-6; 8 positions match TRBD1. CDR1 is SGHRS, CDR2 YFSETQ, per germline. Trimming cost V 3 bases and J 7 bases; bases outside gene matches: 6. There are 15 residues in the CDR3. In DNA, the CDR3 is TGCGCCAGCAGCTCGGCTGGACAGGGAAATTCACCCCTCCACTTT. It translates to CASSSAGQGNSPLHF.

This chain connects TRBV27 to TRBJ2-7; 11 bases line up with TRBD1. This CDR3 is built from 14 residues. Germline CDR1 MNHEY, CDR2 SMNVEV (reference sequence). V lost 4 bases and J lost 3; bases outside the gene matches: 2. This CDR3 reads CASSYGTGGYEQYF. DNA for the CDR3: TGTGCCAGCAGTTACGGGACAGGGGGCTACGAGCAGTACTTC.

The chain employs TRBV18 and TRBJ2-7; TRBD2 aligns across 9 bases. Germline lookup yields CDR1 KGHSH and CDR2 LQKENI. This CDR3 contains 17 residues. V was clipped by 3 bases and J by 2 bases; unmatched bases: 11. The CDR3 DNA follows: TGTGCCAGCTCACCCCGGGGGTTAGCGGGGGCCCCCTACGAGCAGTACTTC. Its translation is CASSPRGLAGAPYEQYF.

The chain links TRBV27 to TRBJ2-1, with 8 nucleotides matching TRBD1. In germline, CDR1 is MNHEY, CDR2 SMNVEV (reference sequence). V was clipped by 6 bases and J by 7 bases; unmatched bases: 11. The CDR3 totals 15 residues. Written as DNA, the CDR3 is TGTGCCAGCAGGGCCGACAGGGGCCCTTGGAATGAGCAGTTCTTC. Its translation is CASRADRGPWNEQFF.

Of note for this clone: A read error may produce the germline difference seen at one junction end. This chain links TRBV7-9 with TRBJ1-4; possible D gene TRBD1, 5 bases. Germline V gene data show CDR1 as SEHNR and CDR2 as FQNEAQ (reference sequence). The CDR3 consists of 17 residues. The CDR3 DNA sequence: TGTGCCAGCAGCTTAGTACCCGGGGGACGGTTTAATGACAAACTGTTTTTT. Translation gives CASSLVPGGRFNDKLFF.

V is TRBV6-5 and J is TRBJ2-5; 7 nucleotides align to TRBD2. CDR3 size: 15 residues. In germline, CDR1 is MNHEY, CDR2 SVGAGI. The trim removed 5 bases at V and 1 base at J, leaving 7 bases unmatched. The CDR3 DNA is TGTGCCAGCAGTCGACTAGCTAGCCGCCAAGAGACCCAGTACTTC. This gives the protein CASSRLASRQETQYF.

This clone occurred once. The V call is TRBV12-3 or TRBV12-4, the J call TRBJ2-1; a weak D match, TRBD1 (6 bases). This CDR3 spans 13 amino acids. Between the trimmed V and J ends, which lost 7 bases and 4 bases, there was a span of 11 bases. CDR3 bases: TGTGCCAGCAACCTGGACAGTTACAATGAGCAGTTCTTC. Translated, it gives CASNLDSYNEQFF.

This chain connects TRBV28 to TRBJ2-3, with 10 bases identical to TRBD2. Germline CDR1 reads MDHEN; CDR2 reads SYDVKM. The J segment lost 2 bases and the V segment lost 6 bases, leaving 8 bases of the junction unmatched. The CDR3 has 16 amino acids. CDR3 loop: CASSLWSGGATDTQYF. In DNA form, the CDR3 reads TGTGCCAGCAGCCTATGGAGCGGGGGGGCCACAGATACGCAGTATTTT.

The V and J genes are TRBV5-4 and TRBJ1-4, with D unresolved. The length of the CDR3 is 13 residues. V was shortened by 3 bases and J by 5 bases, with 8 bases between the two germline ends. Germline V lookup: CDR1 SGHNT, CDR2 YYREEE (reference sequence). The CDR3 coding sequence is TGTGCCAGCAGCTGGCGGGGAAATGAAAAACTGTTTTTT. Protein sequence: CASSWRGNEKLFF. Variable domain in full (rest from reference TRBV5-4 and TRBJ1-4): ETGVTQSPTHLIKTRGQQVTLRCSSQSGHNTVSWYQQALGQGPQFIFQYYREEENGRGNFPPRFSGLQFPNYSSELNVNALELDDSALYLCASSWRGNEKLFFGSGTQLSVL.